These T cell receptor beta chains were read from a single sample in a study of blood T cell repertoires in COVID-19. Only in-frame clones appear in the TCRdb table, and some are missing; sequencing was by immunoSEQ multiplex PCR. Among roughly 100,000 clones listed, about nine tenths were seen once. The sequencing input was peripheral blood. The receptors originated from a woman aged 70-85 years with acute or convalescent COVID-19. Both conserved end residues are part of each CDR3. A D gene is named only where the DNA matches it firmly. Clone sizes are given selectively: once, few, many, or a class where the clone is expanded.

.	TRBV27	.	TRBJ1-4	CASSLLGTGNEKLFF	TGTGCCAGCAGTTTGTTGGGCACAGGCAATGAAAAACTGTTTTTT
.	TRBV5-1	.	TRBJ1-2	CASSLEQGNNYGYTF	TGCGCCAGCAGCTTGGAACAGGGAAATAACTATGGCTACACCTTC
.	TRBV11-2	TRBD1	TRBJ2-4	CASSRSDDRGKNIQYF	TGTGCCAGCAGCCGGTCGGACGACAGGGGTAAAAACATTCAGTACTTC
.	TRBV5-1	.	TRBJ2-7	CASSPQGDYEQYF	TGCGCCAGCAGCCCCCAAGGGGACTACGAGCAGTACTTC
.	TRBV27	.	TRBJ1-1	CASSLSRGTEAFF	TGTGCCAGCAGTTTATCACGGGGAACTGAAGCTTTCTTT
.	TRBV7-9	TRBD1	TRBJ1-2	CASSRTGEHYGYTF	TGTGCCAGCAGCAGGACAGGGGAGCACTATGGCTACACCTTC
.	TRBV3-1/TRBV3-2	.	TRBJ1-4	CASSLKRVATNEKLFF	TGTGCCAGCAGCCTTAAACGGGTAGCAACTAATGAAAAACTGTTTTTT
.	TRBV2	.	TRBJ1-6	CASRRTPPASWESSPLHF	TGTGCCAGCAGAAGGACTCCCCCAGCGAGTTGGGAATCTTCACCCCTCCACTTT
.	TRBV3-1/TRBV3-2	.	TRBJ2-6	CASSEAGFSGANVLTF	TGTGCCAGCAGCGAAGCAGGGTTCTCTGGGGCCAACGTCCTGACTTTC
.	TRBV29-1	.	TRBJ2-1	CSYGLNEQFF	TGCAGCTATGGCCTTAATGAGCAGTTCTTC
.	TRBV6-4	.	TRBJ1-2	CASSDSTGIYGYTF	TGTGCCAGCAGTGACTCCACGGGGATCTATGGCTACACCTTC
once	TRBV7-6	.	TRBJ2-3	CASSLVAAATDTQYF	TGTGCCAGCAGCTTAGTGGCTGCGGCCACAGATACGCAGTATTTT